This T cell receptor (beta chain) was sequenced during a study of blood T cell repertoires in COVID-19. Study-wide context: COVID-19 samples from acute and convalescent phases originated in the United States, Italy and Spain.

The protocol was immunoSEQ multiplex PCR, while the TCRdb copy is restricted to in-frame clones and leaves out a portion. The sample lists 200,000 or so clones; 75% to 90% were seen once. The CDR3 has 16 amino acids. The V gene's germline CDR1 is SGHDT and CDR2 YYEEEE. The V segment lost 4 bases and the J segment 3 bases; nucleotides outside the gene matches: 7. This sequence joins TRBV5-6 and TRBJ1-5; 10 nucleotides line up with TRBD1. The sequenced sample was peripheral blood. This clonotype was sampled from a human donor in a cohort sampled during active COVID-19. CDR3 coding DNA: TGTGCCAGCAGCACTCGGGACAGGGGACCCAATCAGCCCCAGCATTTT. It specifies CASSTRDRGPNQPQHF.